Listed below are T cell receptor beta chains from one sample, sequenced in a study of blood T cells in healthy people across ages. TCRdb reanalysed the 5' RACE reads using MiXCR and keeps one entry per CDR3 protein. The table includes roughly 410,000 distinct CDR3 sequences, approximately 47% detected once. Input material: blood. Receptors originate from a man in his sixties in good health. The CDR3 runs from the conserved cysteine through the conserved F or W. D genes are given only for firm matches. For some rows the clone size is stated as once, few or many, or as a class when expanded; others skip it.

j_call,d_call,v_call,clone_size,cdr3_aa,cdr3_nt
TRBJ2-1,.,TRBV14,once,CASSQDLRSGGRNEQFF,TGTGCCAGCAGCCAAGATCTAAGATCAGGAGGGAGAAATGAGCAGTTCTTC
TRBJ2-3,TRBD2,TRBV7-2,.,CASSVRTSGGNTQYF,TGTGCCAGCAGCGTAAGGACTAGCGGGGGGAATACGCAGTATTTT
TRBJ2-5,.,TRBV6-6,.,CASSNRGEETQYF,TGTGCCAGCAGTAACCGAGGCGAAGAGACCCAGTACTTC
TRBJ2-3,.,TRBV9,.,CASSLGQATDTQYF,TGTGCCAGCAGCTTAGGGCAGGCCACAGATACGCAGTATTTT
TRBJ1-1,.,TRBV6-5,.,CASSKGGQQGVTEAFF,TGTGCCAGCAGCAAAGGAGGACAGCAAGGGGTCACTGAAGCTTTCTTT
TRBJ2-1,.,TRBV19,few,CASTVASAYNEQFF,TGTGCCAGTACAGTGGCTAGCGCCTACAATGAGCAGTTCTTC
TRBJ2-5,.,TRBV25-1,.,CASSDPGASPQYF,TGTGCCAGCAGTGACCCCGGGGCAAGCCCGCAGTACTTC
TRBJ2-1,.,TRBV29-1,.,CSVEGTTFSYNEQFF,TGCAGCGTAGAGGGGACAACCTTCTCCTACAATGAGCAGTTCTTC
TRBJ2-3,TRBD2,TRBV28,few,CASLPLSGRTDTQYF,TGTGCCAGCCTGCCACTTAGCGGGAGAACAGATACGCAGTATTTT
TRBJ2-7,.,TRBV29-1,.,CSVERGYNEQYF,TGCAGCGTTGAGCGGGGTTACAATGAGCAGTACTTC
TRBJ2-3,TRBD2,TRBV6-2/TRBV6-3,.,CASRIYAGGRRSTDTQYF,TGTGCCAGCAGAATCTACGCGGGCGGGAGAAGGAGCACAGATACGCAGTATTTT
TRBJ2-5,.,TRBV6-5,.,CASSYSPGKETQYF,TGTGCCAGCAGTTACTCCCCAGGAAAAGAGACCCAGTACTTC
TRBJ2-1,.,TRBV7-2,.,CASSAGQQETQFF,TGTGCCAGCAGCGCCGGACAACAAGAGACCCAGTTCTTC
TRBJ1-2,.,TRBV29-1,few,CSVGASDGYTF,TGCAGCGTAGGGGCGTCGGATGGCTACACCTTC
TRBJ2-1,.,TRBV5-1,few,CASADSSYNEQFF,TGCGCCAGCGCGGATAGCTCCTACAATGAGCAGTTCTTC
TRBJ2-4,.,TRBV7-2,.,CASSLHRSGTVAKNIQYF,TGTGCCAGCAGCTTGCACCGGTCCGGGACGGTAGCCAAAAACATTCAGTACTTC
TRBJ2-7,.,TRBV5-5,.,CASSSPTGPSEQYF,TGTGCCAGCAGCTCCCCGACAGGACCCTCCGAGCAGTACTTC
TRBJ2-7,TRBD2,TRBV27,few,CASSKISGRSYEQYF,TGTGCCAGCAGCAAAATTAGCGGGAGATCCTACGAGCAGTACTTC
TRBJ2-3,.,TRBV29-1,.,CSVDSGTDTQYF,TGCAGCGTTGATTCCGGGACAGATACGCAGTATTTT
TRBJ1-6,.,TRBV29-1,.,CSAQGIDNSPLHF,TGCAGCGCCCAGGGGATCGATAATTCACCCCTCCACTTT
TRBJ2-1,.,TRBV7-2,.,CASSPGTISYNEQFF,TGTGCCAGCAGCCCCGGGACGATATCCTACAATGAGCAGTTCTTC
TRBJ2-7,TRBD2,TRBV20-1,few,CSTDNLETSGSYEQYF,TGCAGTACGGATAACCTAGAGACTAGCGGGTCCTACGAGCAGTACTTC
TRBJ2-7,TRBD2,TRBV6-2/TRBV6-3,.,CASRTSGPTYEQYF,TGTGCCAGTAGGACTAGCGGGCCTACCTACGAGCAGTACTTC
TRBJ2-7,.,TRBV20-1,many,CSAKDDFSSYEQYF,TGCAGTGCTAAGGATGATTTCTCCTCCTACGAGCAGTACTTC
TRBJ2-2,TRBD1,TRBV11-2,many,CASSLRTGWDLANTGELFF,TGTGCCAGCAGCTTACGGACAGGGTGGGACTTGGCGAACACCGGGGAGCTGTTTTTT
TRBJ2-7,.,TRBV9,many,CASSYSGAPGDEQYF,TGTGCCAGCAGTTACTCGGGGGCCCCAGGGGACGAGCAGTACTTC
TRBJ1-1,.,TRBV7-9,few,CASSFGREMGKTEAFF,TGTGCCAGCAGCTTCGGCAGGGAAATGGGTAAAACTGAAGCTTTCTTT
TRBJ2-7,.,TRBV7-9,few,CASSPGPRDYEQYF,TGTGCCAGCAGCCCGGGACCCCGGGACTACGAGCAGTACTTC
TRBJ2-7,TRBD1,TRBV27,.,CASSQGASYEQYF,TGTGCCAGCAGCCAGGGGGCTAGCTACGAGCAGTACTTC
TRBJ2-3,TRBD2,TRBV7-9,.,CASSSISGPASGGTDTQYF,TGTGCCAGCAGCTCGATCTCAGGCCCGGCTAGCGGGGGCACAGATACGCAGTATTTT
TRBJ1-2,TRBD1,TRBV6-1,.,CASSDRQGAEGRYGYTF,TGTGCCAGCAGTGATCGACAGGGGGCGGAGGGGCGGTATGGCTACACCTTC